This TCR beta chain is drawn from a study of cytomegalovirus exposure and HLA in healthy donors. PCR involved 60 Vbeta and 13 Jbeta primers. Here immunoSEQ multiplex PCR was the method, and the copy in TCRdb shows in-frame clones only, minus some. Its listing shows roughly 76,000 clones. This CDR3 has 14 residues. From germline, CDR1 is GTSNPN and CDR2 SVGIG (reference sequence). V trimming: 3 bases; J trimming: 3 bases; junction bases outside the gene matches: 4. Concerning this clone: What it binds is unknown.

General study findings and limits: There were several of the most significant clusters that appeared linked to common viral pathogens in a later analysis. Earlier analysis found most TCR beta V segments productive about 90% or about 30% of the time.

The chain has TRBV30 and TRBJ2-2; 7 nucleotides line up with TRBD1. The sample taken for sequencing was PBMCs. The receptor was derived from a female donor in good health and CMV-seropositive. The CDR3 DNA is TGTGCCTGGAGCGAGGGACAGTACACCGGGGAGCTGTTTTTT. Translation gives CAWSEGQYTGELFF.